Shown below are 10 T cell receptor beta chains from a single sample sequenced in a study of T cells in Graves' hyperthyroidism and ophthalmopathy. Using RNA transcripts as the source, TCR beta CDR3 regions were amplified. The HTBI primer set was used in a first-round RT-PCR of the TCR CDR3. TCRdb re-called the multiplex PCR reads through MiXCR, storing one row per CDR3 protein. The sample carries approximately 330,000 distinct CDR3 sequences, around a sixth recorded once. Sample: blood. The source is a woman aged 45-65 years with Graves' hyperthyroidism.

This clonotype was detected many times. The CDR3 sequence is CASEPGTGTEAFF. Here the CDR3 DNA reads TGTGCCAGCGAACCAGGGACCGGCACTGAAGCTTTCTTT. The chain is built from TRBV2 and TRBJ1-1; the D gene is possibly TRBD1 (5 bases). The CDR3 runs 13 residues. Trimming removed 8 bases at V and 4 bases at J, with 14 bases between. The germline V gene has CDR1 SNHLY and CDR2 FYNNEI.

This clonotype has only a few counts. The CDR3 coding sequence is TGCAGTGCAACCGAAAATCCAGAATATAGCAATCAGCCCCAGCATTTT. This sequence encodes CSATENPEYSNQPQHF. The rearrangement joins TRBV20-1 to TRBJ1-5; D call uncertain. Trimming shortened V by 6 bases and J by 0 bases, and 18 bases separated the two germline ends. The CDR3 sequence is 16 residues long. Germline V gives CDR1 DFQATT, CDR2 SNEGSKA (reference sequence).

Only a few counts were recorded for this clonotype. V usage is TRBV6-5 and J usage is TRBJ1-1; no clear D. The CDR3 loop spans 16 amino acids. CDR1 is MNHEY and CDR2 is SVGAGI in the germline V gene. Trimming left V 2 bases short and J 0 bases short, with 13 bases between. The CDR3 nucleotides read TGTGCCAGCAGTTACGCTACGCCTCTCCTGAACACTGAAGCTTTCTTT. This translates into CASSYATPLLNTEAFF.

This clonotype was seen repeatedly, ten times or more. The rearrangement joins TRBV27 to TRBJ1-5; 7 nucleotides match TRBD1. After removal of 5 bases from V and 4 bases from J, the junction contained 8 bases not matched to a gene. CDR1 is MNHEY and CDR2 is SMNVEV in the germline V gene (reference sequence). The CDR3 runs to 15 residues. CDR3 sequence: CASSPTGTKNQPQHF. Written as DNA, the CDR3 is TGTGCCAGCAGTCCGACAGGGACGAAAAATCAGCCCCAGCATTTT.

This clonotype appeared many times. The chain uses TRBV12-3 or TRBV12-4 and TRBJ1-1; possibly TRBD1 for D (5 bases). Between the trimmed V and J ends, which lost 6 bases and 1 base, there was a span of 9 bases. The CDR3 length is 13 residues. This chain's CDR3 is CASRSGGNTEAFF. For the CDR3, the DNA is TGTGCCAGCAGGTCGGGGGGGAACACTGAAGCTTTCTTT.

This clonotype has a handful of counts. The chain is built from TRBV12-3 or TRBV12-4 and TRBJ2-1, with 12 bases lining up with TRBD2. V gave up 5 bases and J gave up 8 bases; unmatched junction bases: 13. This CDR3 spans 17 amino acids. The CDR3 coding sequence is TGTGCCAGCAGTGCCGCTAGCGGGGGGGAACTACGGTATGAGCAGTTCTTC. Translated: CASSAASGGELRYEQFF.

This clonotype has at least ten counts. The rearrangement joins TRBV3-1 to TRBJ2-1, with a weak D call TRBD2 (6 bases). The CDR3 runs 14 residues. Trimming took 1 base from V and 3 from J, leaving 7 bases between them. Per the germline V gene, CDR1 is LGHDT and CDR2 is YNNKEL (reference sequence). The CDR3: CASSQAGVYNEQFF. CDR3 DNA: TGTGCCAGCAGCCAAGCGGGAGTCTACAATGAGCAGTTCTTC.

This clonotype was found many times. This chain connects TRBV15 to TRBJ1-1; D gene uncertain. V was shortened by 2 bases and J by 11 bases, with 15 bases between the two germline ends. This CDR3 contains 13 residues. Germline CDR1 is LNHNV and CDR2 is YYDKDF (reference sequence). CDR3 sequence: CATSRMGLVEAFF. The CDR3 bases are TGTGCCACCAGCAGAATGGGGTTGGTGGAGGCTTTCTTT.

The chain has TRBV29-1 and TRBJ2-3; 8 nucleotides agree with TRBD1. V shed 1 base and J 6 bases; nucleotides not matched to a gene: 6. Germline CDR1 reads SQVTM; CDR2 reads ANQGSEA. CDR3 length: 14 residues. This chain's CDR3 is CSVEADRATDTQYF. CDR3 DNA sequence: TGCAGCGTTGAAGCGGACAGGGCTACGGATACGCAGTATTTT.

This clonotype occurred a few times. The chain joins TRBV5-5 to TRBJ2-3; TRBD2 aligns across 9 bases. The CDR3 totals 20 residues. Germline V lookup: CDR1 SGHKS, CDR2 YYEKEE (reference sequence). The J segment lost 3 bases and the V segment lost 4 bases, leaving 21 bases of the junction unmatched. The CDR3 sequence is CASSPHRAPPAGGTTDTQYF. The CDR3 coding sequence is TGTGCCAGCAGCCCTCACAGGGCCCCACCAGCGGGAGGAACGACAGATACGCAGTATTTT.